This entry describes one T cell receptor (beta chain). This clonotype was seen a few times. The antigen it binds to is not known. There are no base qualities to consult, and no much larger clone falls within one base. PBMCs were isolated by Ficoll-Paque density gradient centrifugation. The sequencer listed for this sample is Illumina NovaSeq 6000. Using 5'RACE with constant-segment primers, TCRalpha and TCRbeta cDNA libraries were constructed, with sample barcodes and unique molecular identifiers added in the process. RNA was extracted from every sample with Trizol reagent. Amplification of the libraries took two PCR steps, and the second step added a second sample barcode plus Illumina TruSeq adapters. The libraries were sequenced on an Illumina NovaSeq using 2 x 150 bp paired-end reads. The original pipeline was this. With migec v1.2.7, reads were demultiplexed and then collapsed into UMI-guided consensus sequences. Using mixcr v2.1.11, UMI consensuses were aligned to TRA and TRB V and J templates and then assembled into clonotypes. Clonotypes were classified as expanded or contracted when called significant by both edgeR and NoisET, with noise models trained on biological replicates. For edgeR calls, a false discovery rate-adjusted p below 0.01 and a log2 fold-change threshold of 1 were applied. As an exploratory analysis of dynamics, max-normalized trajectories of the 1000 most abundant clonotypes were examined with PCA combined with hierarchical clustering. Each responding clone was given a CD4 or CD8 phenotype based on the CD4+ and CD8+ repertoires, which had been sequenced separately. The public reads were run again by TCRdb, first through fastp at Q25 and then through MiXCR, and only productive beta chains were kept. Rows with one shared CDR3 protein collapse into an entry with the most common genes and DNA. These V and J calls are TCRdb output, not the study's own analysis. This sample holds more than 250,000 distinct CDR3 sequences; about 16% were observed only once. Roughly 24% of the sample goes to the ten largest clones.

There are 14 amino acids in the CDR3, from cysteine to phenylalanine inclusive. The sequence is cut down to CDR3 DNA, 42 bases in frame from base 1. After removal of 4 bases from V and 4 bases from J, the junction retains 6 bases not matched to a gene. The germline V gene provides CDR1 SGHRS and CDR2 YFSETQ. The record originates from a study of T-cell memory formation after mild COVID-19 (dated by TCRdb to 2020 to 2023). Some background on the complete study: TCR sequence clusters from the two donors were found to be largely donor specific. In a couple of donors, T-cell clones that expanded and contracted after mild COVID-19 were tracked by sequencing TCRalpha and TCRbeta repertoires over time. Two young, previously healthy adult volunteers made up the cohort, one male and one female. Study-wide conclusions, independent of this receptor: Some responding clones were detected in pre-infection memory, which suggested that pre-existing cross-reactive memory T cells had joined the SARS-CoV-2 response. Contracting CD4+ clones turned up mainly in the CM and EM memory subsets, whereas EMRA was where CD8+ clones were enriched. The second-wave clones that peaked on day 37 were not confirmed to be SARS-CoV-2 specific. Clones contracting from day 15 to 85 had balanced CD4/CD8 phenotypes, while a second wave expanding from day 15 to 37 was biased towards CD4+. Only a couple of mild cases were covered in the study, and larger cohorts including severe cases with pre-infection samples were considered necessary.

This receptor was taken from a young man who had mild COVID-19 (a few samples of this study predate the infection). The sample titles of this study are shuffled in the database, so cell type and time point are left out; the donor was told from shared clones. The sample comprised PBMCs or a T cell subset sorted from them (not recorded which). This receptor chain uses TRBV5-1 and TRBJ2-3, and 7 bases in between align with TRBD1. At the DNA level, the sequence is TGCGCCAGCAGCATAGACAGGGAGCCAGATACGCAGTATTTT. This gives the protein CASSIDREPDTQYF.